This entry lists 7 T cell receptor beta chains sequenced from one sample in a study of technical replicates of blood from several donors. Sequencing used immunoSEQ multiplex PCR; TCRdb keeps in-frame clones, though not all of them. The sample carries around 74,000 clones, 65% to 90% recorded once. The sample consisted of PBMCs. The receptors were sampled from a human donor in good health. Some clones in this sample may be carry-over from other donors' samples.

This clone showed up just once. The J gene is TRBJ1-5, the V gene TRBV4-3, with D perhaps matching TRBD1 (6 bases). This CDR3 contains 16 residues. In germline, CDR1 is LGHNA, CDR2 YSLEER. The V gene lost 4 bases and the J gene lost 5 bases, with 18 bases spanning the gap. In DNA, the CDR3 is TGCGCCAGCAGCCCGCACAGGGCCCCACGGGATCAGCCCCAGCATTTT. It translates to CASSPHRAPRDQPQHF.

In its sample, this clone was seen once. J is TRBJ2-7 and V is TRBV9; 7 positions match TRBD2. V lost 4 bases, J lost 5 bases, and 12 bases stayed unmatched. CDR3 length: 15 amino acids. Germline loops: CDR1 SGDLS, CDR2 YYNGEE. Written as DNA, the CDR3 is TGTGCCAGCAGCCCCGTCGCCGGGGGGACGGACGAGCAGTACTTC. Amino acid sequence: CASSPVAGGTDEQYF.

The chain recombines TRBV4-3 with TRBJ2-1; no definite D call. CDR3 size: 14 residues. Germline assignment: CDR1 LGHNA and CDR2 YSLEER. V shed 0 bases and J shed 7 bases, with 10 bases lying between them. CDR3 bases: TGCGCCAGCAGCCAAGAGCGCCTACTTAATGAGCAGTTCTTC. Its protein product is CASSQERLLNEQFF.

The rearrangement joins TRBV6-5 to TRBJ1-2; tentative D call: TRBD1 (6 bases). V was cut by 6 bases and J by 0 bases, with 14 bases left in between. The CDR3 runs to 15 residues. Germline V gene sequence: CDR1 MNHEY, CDR2 SVGAGI. CDR3 sequence reads: CASSSPTGANYGYTF. Written as DNA, the CDR3 is TGTGCCAGCAGCTCCCCGACAGGCGCTAACTATGGCTACACCTTC.

The genes are TRBV2 and TRBJ1-1; tentative D call: TRBD1 (6 bases). Germline CDR1 is SNHLY and CDR2 is FYNNEI. This CDR3 comprises 13 residues. V shed 7 bases and J shed 0 bases, with 9 bases lying between them. The CDR3 sequence is CASKRDMNTEAFF. The CDR3 coding sequence is TGTGCCAGCAAGCGGGACATGAACACTGAAGCTTTCTTT. The full variable domain, rest sourced from reference TRBV2 and TRBJ1-1, is EPEVTQTPSHQVTQMGQEVILRCVPISNHLYFYWYRQILGQKVEFLVSFYNNEISEKSEIFDDQFSVERPDGSNFTLKIRSTKLEDSAMYFCASKRDMNTEAFFGQGTRLTVV.

The V gene is TRBV2, the J gene TRBJ2-3; D gene ambiguous. V gave up 6 bases and J gave up 2 bases, with 6 bases separating them. The CDR3 is 12 amino acids. Germline V gives CDR1 SNHLY, CDR2 FYNNEI. CDR3 DNA: TGTGCCAGCAGCACAGACACAGATACGCAGTATTTT. Its protein is CASSTDTDTQYF.

The chain links TRBV7-9 to TRBJ2-6; 8 bases fit TRBD2. The length of the CDR3 is 18 residues. V was pared by 6 bases and J by 2 bases, with 12 bases of the junction left unmatched. Germline CDR1 and CDR2: SEHNR and FQNEAQ (reference sequence). The DNA of the CDR3 is TGTGCCAGCAGTCGGGTAGGGACTAGTATTACTGGGGCCAACGTCCTGACTTTC. Amino acids: CASSRVGTSITGANVLTF. The whole variable domain, filled in from reference TRBV7-9 and TRBJ2-6, reads DTGVSQNPRHKITKRGQNVTFRCDPISEHNRLYWYRQTLGQGPEFLTYFQNEAQLEKSRLLSDRFSAERPKGSFSTLEIQRTEQGDSAMYLCASSRVGTSITGANVLTFGAGSRLTVL.